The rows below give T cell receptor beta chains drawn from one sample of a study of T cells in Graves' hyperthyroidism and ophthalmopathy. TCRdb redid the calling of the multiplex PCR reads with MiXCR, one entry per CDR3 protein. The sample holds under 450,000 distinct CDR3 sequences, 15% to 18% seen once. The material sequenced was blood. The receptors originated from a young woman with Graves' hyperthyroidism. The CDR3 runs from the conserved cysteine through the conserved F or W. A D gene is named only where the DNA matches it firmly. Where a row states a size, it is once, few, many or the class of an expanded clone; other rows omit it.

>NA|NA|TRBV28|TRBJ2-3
TGTGCCAGCAGAGCTCCGGCCGGGGGCCCCGGGGGCGATACGCAGTATTTT
CASRAPAGGPGGDTQYF
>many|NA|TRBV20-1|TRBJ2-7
TGCAGTGCTAGAGACTATTACTACGAGCAGTACTTC
CSARDYYYEQYF
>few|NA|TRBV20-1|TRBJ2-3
TGCAGTGCTAGAGATCCGCTAGGGGGAGGGCCTGATACGCAGTATTTT
CSARDPLGGGPDTQYF
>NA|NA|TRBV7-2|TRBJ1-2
TGTGCCAGCAGGAACAGAATGGACCCATCCTATGGCTACACCTTC
CASRNRMDPSYGYTF
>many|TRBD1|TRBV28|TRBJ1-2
TGTGCCAGCAGTCTAAACAGGGGGCGCGACTATGGCTACACCTTC
CASSLNRGRDYGYTF
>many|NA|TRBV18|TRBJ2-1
TGTGCCAGCTCACCAGGCCGGTCCCAAAACAATGAGCAGTTCTTC
CASSPGRSQNNEQFF
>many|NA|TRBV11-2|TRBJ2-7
TGTGCCAGCAGCCCTGGGGGGTTCTACGAGCAGTACTTC
CASSPGGFYEQYF
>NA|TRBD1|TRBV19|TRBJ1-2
TGTGCCAGTCAAATCCGGGACAGGTCTCGCGGCTACACCTTC
CASQIRDRSRGYTF
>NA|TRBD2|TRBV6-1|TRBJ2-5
TGTGCCAGCACCCCCCCGGGGGGTACCCAGTACTTC
CASTPPGGTQYF
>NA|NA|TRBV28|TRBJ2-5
TGTGCCAGCAGTTTATTTCGTGAGACCCAGTACTTC
CASSLFRETQYF
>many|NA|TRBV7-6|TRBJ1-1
TGTGCCAGCAAGGGGCTGAACACTGAAGCTTTCTTT
CASKGLNTEAFF
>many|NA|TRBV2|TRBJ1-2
TGTGCCAGCAGTGAAGTCAAGGACTCTTGGGGCTACACCTTC
CASSEVKDSWGYTF
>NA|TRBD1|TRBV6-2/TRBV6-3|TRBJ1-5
TGTGCCAGCAGTTACCTCCCCAGGGGGGCCCCCAATCAGCCCCAGCATTTT
CASSYLPRGAPNQPQHF
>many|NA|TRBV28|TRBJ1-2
TGTGCCAGCAGTTTCATTCGACAGACTCATATCTATGGCTACACCTTC
CASSFIRQTHIYGYTF
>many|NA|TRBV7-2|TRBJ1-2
TGTGCCAGCAGCCTAGGGGTAGCGGGTGGCTACACCTTC
CASSLGVAGGYTF
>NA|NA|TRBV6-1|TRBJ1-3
TGTGCCAGCAGACCGGGACCGGGAAACACCATATATTTT
CASRPGPGNTIYF
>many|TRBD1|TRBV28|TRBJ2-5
TGTGCCAGCAGTTTAGGGGGACAGGGGCAAGAGACCCAGTACTTC
CASSLGGQGQETQYF
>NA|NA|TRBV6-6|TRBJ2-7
TGTGCCAGCAGTTACTCCGGCCGGGTAAAGGACGAGCAGTACTTC
CASSYSGRVKDEQYF
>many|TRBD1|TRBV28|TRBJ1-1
TGTGCCAGCAGTCCGCCGGGACAGGAGGTTAGGATGAACACTGAAGCTTTCTTT
CASSPPGQEVRMNTEAFF
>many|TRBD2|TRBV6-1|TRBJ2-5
TGTGCCAGCAGTTTCCCCCTAAGACTAGCGGGACCACAAGAGACCCAGTACTTC
CASSFPLRLAGPQETQYF
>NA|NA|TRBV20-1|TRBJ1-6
TGCAGTGGGGCCCAAAGCTCCTATAATTCACCCCTCCACTTT
CSGAQSSYNSPLHF
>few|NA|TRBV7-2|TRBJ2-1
TGTGCCAGCAGCCAATGGGCCTACAATGAGCAGTTCTTC
CASSQWAYNEQFF
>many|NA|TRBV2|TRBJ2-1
TGTGCCAGCAGTGAATTTAGCTCCTACAATGAGCAGTTCTTC
CASSEFSSYNEQFF
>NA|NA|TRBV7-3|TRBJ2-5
TGTGCCAGCAGCTTAGAGCGGTACCAAGAGACCCAGTACTTC
CASSLERYQETQYF
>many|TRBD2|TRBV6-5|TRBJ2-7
TGTGCCAGCAGTTACTCTCTAGCGGGCGCCTACGAGCAGTACTTC
CASSYSLAGAYEQYF
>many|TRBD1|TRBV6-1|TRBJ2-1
TGTGCCAGCAGTGAAGTTTGGGGAACCGGGACAGGGAGGGATGAGCAGTTCTTC
CASSEVWGTGTGRDEQFF
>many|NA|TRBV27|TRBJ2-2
TGTGCCAGCAGTGCGCTAGGGGCCGGGGAGCTGTTTTTT
CASSALGAGELFF
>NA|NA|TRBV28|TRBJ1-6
TGTGCCAGCAGTGTCCGGGACGCCCTCGATAATTCACCCCTCCACTTT
CASSVRDALDNSPLHF
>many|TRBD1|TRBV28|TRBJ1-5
TGTGCCAGCAGTGAGACAGGGGGCGCGGGCAATCAGCCCCAGCATTTT
CASSETGGAGNQPQHF
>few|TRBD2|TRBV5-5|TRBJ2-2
TGTGCCAGTAGTACCAAACTAGCGAGGAACACCGGGGAGCTGTTTTTT
CASSTKLARNTGELFF
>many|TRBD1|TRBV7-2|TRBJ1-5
TGTGCCAGCAGTACAGACAGGGCGCGTCAGCCCCAGCATTTT
CASSTDRARQPQHF
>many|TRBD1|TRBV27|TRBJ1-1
TGTGCCAGCCTTCCGGGACAGGGGTTGTACACTGAAGCTTTCTTT
CASLPGQGLYTEAFF
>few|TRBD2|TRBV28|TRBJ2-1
TGTGCCAGCAGTTTACCCGGGGGGGGGAGCTCCTACAATGAGCAGTTCTTC
CASSLPGGGSSYNEQFF
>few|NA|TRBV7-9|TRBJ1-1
TGTGCCAGCAGGCCCTCATTAATGAACACTGAAGCTTTCTTT
CASRPSLMNTEAFF
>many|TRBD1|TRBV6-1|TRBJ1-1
TGTGCCAGCAGACTTACAGGGGGCTGGACTGAAGCTTTCTTT
CASRLTGGWTEAFF
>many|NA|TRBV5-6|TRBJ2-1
TGTGCCAGCAGCTTTCGACAGGCCGATGAGCAGTTCTTC
CASSFRQADEQFF
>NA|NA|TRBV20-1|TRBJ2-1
TGCAGTGCTAGAGATTACAGCTCCTACAATGAGCAGTTCTTC
CSARDYSSYNEQFF
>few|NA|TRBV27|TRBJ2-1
TGTGCCAGCAGTTTGGGATCCGACAGCTCCTACAATGAGCAGTTCTTC
CASSLGSDSSYNEQFF
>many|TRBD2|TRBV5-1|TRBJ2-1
TGCGCCAGCAGCTTGGCACCTAGCGGGTTGGGGAATGAGCAGTTCTTC
CASSLAPSGLGNEQFF
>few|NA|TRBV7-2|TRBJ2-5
TGTGCCAGCACCTTGGAGGGGGGGGGGGCCCAGTACTTC
CASTLEGGGAQYF
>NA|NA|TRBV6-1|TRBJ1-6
TGTGCCAGCAGTTCGCCATACAGGGAAACAAATTCACCCCTCCACTTT
CASSSPYRETNSPLHF
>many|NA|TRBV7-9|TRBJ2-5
TGTGCCAGCAGCTTAGACCAGAGGGGAAGGGGAGAGACCCAGTACTTC
CASSLDQRGRGETQYF
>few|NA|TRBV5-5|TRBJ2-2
TGTGCCAGCAGCGCTCAGGGTGCGAACACCGGGGAGCTGTTTTTT
CASSAQGANTGELFF
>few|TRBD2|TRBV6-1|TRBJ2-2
TGTGCCAGCAGAACCGGGGGGACGAACACCGGGGAGCTGTTTTTT
CASRTGGTNTGELFF
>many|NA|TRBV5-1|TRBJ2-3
TGCGCCAGCAGCCCCACCAGAAACACAGATACGCAGTATTTT
CASSPTRNTDTQYF
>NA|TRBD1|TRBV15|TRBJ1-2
TGTGCCACCAGCAGGGACAGGGGGTGGAGTGGCTACACCTTC
CATSRDRGWSGYTF
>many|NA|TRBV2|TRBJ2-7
TGTGCCAGCAGTGTAGGGGGGAGGATCGACGAGCAGTACTTC
CASSVGGRIDEQYF
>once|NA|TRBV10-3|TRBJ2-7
TGTGCCATCAACCCTGTGGGACAACAATACGAGCAGTACTTC
CAINPVGQQYEQYF
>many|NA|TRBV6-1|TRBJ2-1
TGTGCCAGCATATCCTCAATGTACAATGAGCAGTTCTTC
CASISSMYNEQFF
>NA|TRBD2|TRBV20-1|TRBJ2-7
TGCAGTGCTACCGGGACTAGCGGGGGTTACGAGCAGTACTTC
CSATGTSGGYEQYF
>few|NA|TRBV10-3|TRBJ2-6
TGTGCCACAGAACGAACAGGGTCTGGGGCCAACGTCCTGACTTTC
CATERTGSGANVLTF
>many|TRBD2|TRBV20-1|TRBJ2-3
TGCAGTGCTAGAGATCAGGGGCGGGGGGGCCGCACAGATACGCAGTATTTT
CSARDQGRGGRTDTQYF